These T cell receptor beta chains were read from a single sample in a study of read filtering for tumor transcriptome and immune sequencing. TCRdb recomputed calls from the reads with MiXCR, one row per CDR3 protein. Among roughly 67,000 distinct CDR3 sequences, roughly 19% were seen once, and the ten largest hold 11%. The material sequenced was a population of CD138-negative cells sorted from bone marrow. The receptors were gathered from a donor over 35 with multiple myeloma. CDR3s include the opening cysteine and the closing phenylalanine or tryptophan. D genes are given only for firm matches. Size tells how often a clone was seen (once, few, many) or the class of an expanded clone, and some rows leave it out.

j_call clone_size d_call v_call cdr3_aa cdr3_nt
TRBJ2-1 NA NA TRBV6-6 CASSYFIGYNEQFF TGTGCCAGCAGTTATTTTATAGGGTACAATGAGCAGTTCTTC
TRBJ2-1 NA NA TRBV5-6 CASSSPVGGEEYNEQFF TGTGCCAGCAGCTCCCCAGTTGGGGGAGAAGAGTACAATGAGCAGTTCTTC
TRBJ2-5 many NA TRBV5-7 CAAKRGPFVETQYF TGTGCCGCAAAACGGGGGCCGTTCGTGGAGACCCAGTACTTC
TRBJ2-2 many TRBD1 TRBV9 CASSVAQGERSGELFF TGTGCCAGCAGCGTAGCGCAGGGGGAGCGTAGCGGGGAGCTGTTTTTT
TRBJ2-7 many TRBD1 TRBV29-1 CSVSGGTGNEQYF TGCAGCGTTTCGGGCGGGACAGGGAACGAGCAGTACTTC
TRBJ2-1 NA NA TRBV6-1 CASTWERARNNVQFF TGTGCCAGCACCTGGGAGAGGGCCAGGAACAATGTGCAGTTCTTC
TRBJ2-1 many NA TRBV19 CASSIASGPLYEQFF TGTGCCAGTAGTATAGCCAGCGGACCTCTCTATGAGCAGTTCTTC
TRBJ2-1 many TRBD2 TRBV7-9 CASSEREYNEQFF TGTGCCAGCAGTGAGCGGGAGTACAATGAGCAGTTCTTC
TRBJ2-1 NA TRBD2 TRBV11-2 CASSPRPGLGPGNEQFF TGTGCCAGCAGCCCTAGGCCGGGACTAGGCCCGGGCAATGAGCAGTTCTTC
TRBJ1-6 many NA TRBV7-3 CASSPNPADGSPLHF TGTGCCAGCAGCCCCAATCCGGCGGACGGTTCACCCCTCCACTTT
TRBJ2-1 many NA TRBV20-1 CSANHSPPDIWFPSYNEQFF TGCAGTGCGAACCATAGCCCCCCTGACATCTGGTTCCCCTCCTACAATGAGCAGTTCTTC
TRBJ1-1 few TRBD1 TRBV4-1 CASSQERLRQGAIAFF TGCGCCAGCAGCCAAGAAAGGCTCCGACAGGGTGCGATAGCTTTCTTT
TRBJ1-2 NA NA TRBV7-9 CASSLDPVRVNGYTF TGTGCCAGCAGCTTAGACCCAGTCAGGGTTAATGGCTACACCTTC
TRBJ2-6 many NA TRBV3-1 CASSQDMVSGANVLTF TGTGCCAGCAGCCAAGATATGGTTTCTGGGGCCAACGTCCTGACTTTC
TRBJ2-2 many TRBD2 TRBV20-1 CSAERASGSISGELFF TGCAGTGCTGAAAGGGCTAGCGGGAGTATCTCCGGGGAGCTGTTTTTT
TRBJ2-1 medium-sized NA TRBV20-1 CSAIHYNEQFF TGCAGTGCTATCCATTACAATGAGCAGTTCTTC
TRBJ2-3 many TRBD2 TRBV5-1 CASSSGLAGFDADTQYF TGCGCCAGCAGCTCGGGACTAGCGGGTTTCGACGCAGATACGCAGTATTTT
TRBJ2-5 NA NA TRBV27 CASSVDQETQYF TGTGCCAGCAGTGTAGACCAAGAGACCCAGTACTTC
TRBJ2-5 many TRBD1 TRBV7-9 CASSFLTGGQETQYF TGTGCCAGCAGCTTCCTTACAGGGGGCCAAGAGACCCAGTACTTC
TRBJ2-5 many TRBD2 TRBV28 CASSGREGRVETQYF TGTGCCAGCAGTGGCCGGGAGGGCCGGGTTGAGACCCAGTACTTC
TRBJ2-2 many TRBD1 TRBV27 CASSPSGTVTGELFF TGTGCCAGCAGTCCCTCCGGGACAGTCACCGGGGAGCTGTTTTTT
TRBJ2-2 many NA TRBV25-1 CASSEFSGRSTGELFF TGTGCCAGCAGTGAATTCAGCGGACGGAGCACCGGGGAGCTGTTTTTT
TRBJ1-5 many TRBD1 TRBV7-2 CASSWTGASHQPQHF TGTGCCAGCAGCTGGACAGGGGCCTCCCATCAGCCCCAGCATTTT
TRBJ1-3 NA NA TRBV29-1 CSVSGLSGNTIYF TGCAGCGTTTCAGGCCTCTCTGGAAACACCATATATTTT
TRBJ2-3 many TRBD2 TRBV6-6 CASRVSGNTDTQYF TGTGCCAGTCGGGTTAGCGGGAACACAGATACGCAGTATTTT
TRBJ2-1 many TRBD2 TRBV7-3 CASSRLAGDYNEQFF TGTGCCAGCAGCCGACTAGCGGGGGACTACAATGAGCAGTTCTTC
TRBJ2-7 many TRBD1 TRBV5-4 CASSSSPGTAIKDYEQYF TGTGCCAGCAGCTCATCCCCCGGGACAGCAATCAAAGACTACGAGCAGTACTTC
TRBJ2-3 many NA TRBV27 CASSLWRSGSTDTQYF TGTGCCAGCAGTTTGTGGCGTAGCGGAAGCACAGATACGCAGTATTTT
TRBJ2-1 many TRBD1 TRBV5-1 CASSPGTAAYNEQFF TGCGCCAGCAGCCCCGGGACAGCCGCCTACAATGAGCAGTTCTTC
TRBJ1-5 few NA TRBV20-1 CSAIPGHGDYSNQPQHF TGCAGTGCTATCCCGGGACACGGGGACTATAGCAATCAGCCCCAGCATTTT
TRBJ2-5 many TRBD2 TRBV6-1 CASSRAGGYETQYF TGTGCCAGCAGTAGAGCGGGGGGGTACGAGACCCAGTACTTC
TRBJ2-2 many NA TRBV6-1 CASSEAGGVNTGELFF TGTGCCAGCAGTGAAGCAGGGGGGGTGAACACCGGGGAGCTGTTTTTT